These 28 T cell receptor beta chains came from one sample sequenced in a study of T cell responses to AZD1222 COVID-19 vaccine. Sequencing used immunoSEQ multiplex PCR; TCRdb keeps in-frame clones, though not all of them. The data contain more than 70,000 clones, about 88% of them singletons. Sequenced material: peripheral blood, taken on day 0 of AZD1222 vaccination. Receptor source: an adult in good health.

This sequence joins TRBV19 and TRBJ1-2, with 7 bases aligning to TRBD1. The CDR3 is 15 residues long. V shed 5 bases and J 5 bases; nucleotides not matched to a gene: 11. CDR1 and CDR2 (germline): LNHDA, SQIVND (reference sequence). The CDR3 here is CASSRRDRVAYGYTF. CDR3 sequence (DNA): TGTGCCAGTAGTCGCAGAGACAGGGTAGCTTATGGCTACACCTTC.

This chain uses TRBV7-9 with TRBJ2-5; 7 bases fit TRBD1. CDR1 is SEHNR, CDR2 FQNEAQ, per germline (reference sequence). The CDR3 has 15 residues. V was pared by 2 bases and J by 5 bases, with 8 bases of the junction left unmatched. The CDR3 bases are TGTGCCAGCAGCTTAAACAGGGGCCCATGGGAGACCCAGTACTTC. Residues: CASSLNRGPWETQYF.

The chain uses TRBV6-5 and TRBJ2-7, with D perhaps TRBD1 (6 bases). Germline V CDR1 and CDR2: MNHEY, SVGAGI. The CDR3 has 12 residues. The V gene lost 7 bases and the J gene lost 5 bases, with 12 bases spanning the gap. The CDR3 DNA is TGTGCCAGCACCCTAACAGGGCACGAGCAGTACTTC. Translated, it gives CASTLTGHEQYF.

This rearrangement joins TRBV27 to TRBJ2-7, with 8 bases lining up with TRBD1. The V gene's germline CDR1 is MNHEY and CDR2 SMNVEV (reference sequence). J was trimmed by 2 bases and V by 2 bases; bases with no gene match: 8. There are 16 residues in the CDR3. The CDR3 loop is CASSLPGQGVTYEQYF. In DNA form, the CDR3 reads TGTGCCAGCAGTTTACCCGGACAGGGTGTAACCTACGAGCAGTACTTC.

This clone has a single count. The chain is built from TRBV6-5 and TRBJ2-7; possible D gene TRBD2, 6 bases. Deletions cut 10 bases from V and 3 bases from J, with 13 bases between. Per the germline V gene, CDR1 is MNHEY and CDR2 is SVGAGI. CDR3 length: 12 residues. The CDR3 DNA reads TGTGCCATTACGGGACTGCTCTACGAGCAGTACTTC. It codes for CAITGLLYEQYF.

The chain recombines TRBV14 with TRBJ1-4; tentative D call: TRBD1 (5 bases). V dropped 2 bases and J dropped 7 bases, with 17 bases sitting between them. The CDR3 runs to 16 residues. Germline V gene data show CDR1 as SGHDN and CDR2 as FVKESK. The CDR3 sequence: CASSQYPRDSVEKLFF. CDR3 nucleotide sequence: TGTGCCAGCAGCCAATATCCCCGGGACTCGGTTGAAAAACTGTTTTTT.

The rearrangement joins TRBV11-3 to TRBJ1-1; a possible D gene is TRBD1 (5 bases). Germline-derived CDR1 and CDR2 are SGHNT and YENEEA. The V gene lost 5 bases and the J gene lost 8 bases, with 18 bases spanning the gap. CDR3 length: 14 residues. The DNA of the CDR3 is TGTGCCAGCAGCCCCAATGGGGCAGGCAGGGAAGCTTTCTTT. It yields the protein CASSPNGAGREAFF.

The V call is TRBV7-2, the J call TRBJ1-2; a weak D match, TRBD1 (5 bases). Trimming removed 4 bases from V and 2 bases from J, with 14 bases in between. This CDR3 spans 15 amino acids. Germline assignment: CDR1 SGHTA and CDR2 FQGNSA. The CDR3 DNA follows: TGTGCCAGCAGCTCAGCGGGAGGGACGAACTATGGCTACACCTTC. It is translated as CASSSAGGTNYGYTF.

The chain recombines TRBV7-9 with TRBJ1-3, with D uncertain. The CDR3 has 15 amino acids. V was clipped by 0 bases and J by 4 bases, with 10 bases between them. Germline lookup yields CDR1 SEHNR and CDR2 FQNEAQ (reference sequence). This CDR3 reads CASSLAGGIGNTIYF. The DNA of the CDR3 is TGTGCCAGCAGCTTAGCAGGCGGTATCGGAAACACCATATATTTT.

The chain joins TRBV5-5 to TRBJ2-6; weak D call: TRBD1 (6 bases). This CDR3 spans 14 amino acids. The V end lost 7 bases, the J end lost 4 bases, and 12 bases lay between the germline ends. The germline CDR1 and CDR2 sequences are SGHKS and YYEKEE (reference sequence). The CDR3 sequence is CASLQGSGANVLTF. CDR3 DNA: TGTGCCAGCCTACAGGGCTCCGGGGCCAACGTCCTGACTTTC.

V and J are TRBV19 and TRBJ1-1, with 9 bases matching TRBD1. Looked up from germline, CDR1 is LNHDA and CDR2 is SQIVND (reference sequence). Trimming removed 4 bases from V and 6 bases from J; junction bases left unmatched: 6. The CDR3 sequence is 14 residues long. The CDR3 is CASSTGQGTPEAFF. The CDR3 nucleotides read TGTGCCAGTAGTACCGGACAGGGGACCCCTGAAGCTTTCTTT.

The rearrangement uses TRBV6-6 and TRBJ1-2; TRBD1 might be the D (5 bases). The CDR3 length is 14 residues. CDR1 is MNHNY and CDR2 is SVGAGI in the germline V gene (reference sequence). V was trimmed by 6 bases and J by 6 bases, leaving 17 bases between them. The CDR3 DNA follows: TGTGCCAGCAGCAAACAGGCGCTGAGGGATGGCTACACCTTC. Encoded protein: CASSKQALRDGYTF.

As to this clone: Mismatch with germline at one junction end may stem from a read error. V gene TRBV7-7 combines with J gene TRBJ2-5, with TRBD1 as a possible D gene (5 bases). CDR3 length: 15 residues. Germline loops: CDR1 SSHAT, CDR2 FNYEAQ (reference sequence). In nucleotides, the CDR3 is TGTGCTAGCAGCTTATTAGGGTCAGGGCGGGAGACCCAGTACTTC. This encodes CASSLLGSGRETQYF.

The chain's CDR3 is CASSGFGAGANVLTF. CDR3 DNA: TGTGCCAGCAGCGGCTTCGGGGCTGGGGCCAACGTCCTGACTTTC. The J gene is TRBJ2-6, the V gene TRBV7-2; D is perhaps TRBD2 (5 bases). CDR3 length equals 15 residues. In germline, CDR1 is SGHTA, CDR2 FQGNSA. V was pared by 5 bases and J by 2 bases, with 10 bases between.

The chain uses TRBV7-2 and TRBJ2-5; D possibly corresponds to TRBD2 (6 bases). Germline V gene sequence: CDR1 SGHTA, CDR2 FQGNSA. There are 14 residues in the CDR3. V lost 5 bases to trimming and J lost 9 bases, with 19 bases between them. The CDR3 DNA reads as TGTGCCAGCAGCCCCGGGACCCTCGGGGAGGCCCAGTACTTC. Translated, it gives CASSPGTLGEAQYF.

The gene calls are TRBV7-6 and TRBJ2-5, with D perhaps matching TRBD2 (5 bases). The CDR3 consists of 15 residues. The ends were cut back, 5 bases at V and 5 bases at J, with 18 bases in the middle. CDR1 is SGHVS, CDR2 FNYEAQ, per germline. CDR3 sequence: CASSPTWGSGETQYF. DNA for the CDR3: TGTGCCAGCAGCCCGACTTGGGGTTCGGGGGAGACCCAGTACTTC.

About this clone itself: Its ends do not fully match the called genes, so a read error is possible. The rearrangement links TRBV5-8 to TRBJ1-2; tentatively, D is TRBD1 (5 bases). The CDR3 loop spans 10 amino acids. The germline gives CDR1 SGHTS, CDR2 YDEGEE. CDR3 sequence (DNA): TGTGCCAGCAGCCTAAAAGGGGAGTACTTC. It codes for CASSLKGEYF.

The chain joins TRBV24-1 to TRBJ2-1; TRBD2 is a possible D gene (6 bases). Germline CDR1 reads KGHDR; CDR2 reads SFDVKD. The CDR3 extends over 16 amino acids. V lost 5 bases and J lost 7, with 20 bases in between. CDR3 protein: CATSGGTFATGNEQFF. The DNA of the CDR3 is TGTGCCACCAGTGGGGGGACTTTCGCGACGGGAAATGAGCAGTTCTTC.

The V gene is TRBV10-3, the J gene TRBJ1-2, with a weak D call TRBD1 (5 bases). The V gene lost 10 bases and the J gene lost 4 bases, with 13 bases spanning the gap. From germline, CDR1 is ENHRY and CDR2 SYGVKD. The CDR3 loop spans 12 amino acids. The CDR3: CATLDNFYGYTF. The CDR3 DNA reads TGTGCCACCTTGGACAACTTCTATGGCTACACCTTC.

CDR3 DNA: TGTGCCAGCAGCCAAGGGGGTAGCGGGGGTTCCACCGGGGAGCTGTTTTTT. Its translation is CASSQGGSGGSTGELFF. This rearrangement joins TRBV3-1 (or the pseudogene TRBV3-2) to TRBJ2-2, with 9 bases that match TRBD2. Germline-derived CDR1 and CDR2 are LGHDT and YNNKEL (reference sequence). CDR3 size: 17 residues. The junction had 7 bases not matched to a gene; V was cut back by 1 base and J by 4 bases.

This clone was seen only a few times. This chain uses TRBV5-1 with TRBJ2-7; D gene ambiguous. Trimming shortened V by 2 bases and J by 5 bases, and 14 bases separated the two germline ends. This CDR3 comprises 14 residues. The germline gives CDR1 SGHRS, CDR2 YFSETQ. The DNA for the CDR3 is TGCGCCAGCAGCTTCGAGGACCTTAGCCACGAGCAGTACTTC. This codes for CASSFEDLSHEQYF.

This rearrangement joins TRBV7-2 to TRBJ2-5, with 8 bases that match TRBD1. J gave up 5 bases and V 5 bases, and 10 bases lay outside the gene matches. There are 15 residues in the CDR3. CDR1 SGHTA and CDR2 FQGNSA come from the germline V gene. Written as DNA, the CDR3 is TGTGCCAGCAGCCCAGGGGGCCCCCTGAGGGAGACCCAGTACTTC. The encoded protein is CASSPGGPLRETQYF.

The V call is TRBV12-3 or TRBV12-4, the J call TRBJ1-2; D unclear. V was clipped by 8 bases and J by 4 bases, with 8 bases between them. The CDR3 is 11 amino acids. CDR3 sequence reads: CASGTGYGYTF. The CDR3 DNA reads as TGTGCCAGCGGCACGGGCTATGGCTACACCTTC.

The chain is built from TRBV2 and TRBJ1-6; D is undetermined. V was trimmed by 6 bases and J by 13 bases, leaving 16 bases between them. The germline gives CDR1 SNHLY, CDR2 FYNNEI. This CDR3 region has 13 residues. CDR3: CASRLDPRGPLHF. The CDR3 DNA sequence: TGTGCCAGCAGGCTTGACCCGCGGGGTCCCCTCCACTTT.

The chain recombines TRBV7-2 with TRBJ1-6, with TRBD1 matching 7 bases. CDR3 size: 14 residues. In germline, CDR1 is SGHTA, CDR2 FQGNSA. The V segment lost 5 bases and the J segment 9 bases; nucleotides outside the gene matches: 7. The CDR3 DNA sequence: TGTGCCAGCAGCAACAGGGGAATCGTTTCACCCCTCCACTTT. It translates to CASSNRGIVSPLHF.

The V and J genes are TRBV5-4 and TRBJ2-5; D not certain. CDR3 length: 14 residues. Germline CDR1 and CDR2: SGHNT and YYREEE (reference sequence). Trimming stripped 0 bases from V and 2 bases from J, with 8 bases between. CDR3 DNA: TGTGCCAGCAGCTTGGGTATGGAACAAGAGACCCAGTACTTC. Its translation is CASSLGMEQETQYF.

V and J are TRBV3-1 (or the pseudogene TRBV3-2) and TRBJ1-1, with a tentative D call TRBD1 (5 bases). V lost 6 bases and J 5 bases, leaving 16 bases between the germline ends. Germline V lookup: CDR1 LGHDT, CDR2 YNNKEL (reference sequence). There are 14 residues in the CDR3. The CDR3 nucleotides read TGTGCCAGCAGGCTAGGGGCGGAGGAAACTGAAGCTTTCTTT. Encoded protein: CASRLGAEETEAFF.

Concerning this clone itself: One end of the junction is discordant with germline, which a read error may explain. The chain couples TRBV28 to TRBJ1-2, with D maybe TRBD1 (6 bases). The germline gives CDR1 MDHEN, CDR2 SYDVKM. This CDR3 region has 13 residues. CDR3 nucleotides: TGTGCCAGCAGTTTTGAGAACTTCGGGACATCTAGCTTC. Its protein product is CASSFENFGTSSF.